Below, 16 T cell receptor beta chains from the same sample are listed, as sequenced in a study of T cell responses to AZD1222 COVID-19 vaccine. Sequencing used immunoSEQ multiplex PCR; TCRdb keeps in-frame clones, though not all of them. The sample records 90,000 to 140,000 clones, more than 75% being singletons. This material consisted of peripheral blood, taken on day 0 of AZD1222 vaccination. These receptors were obtained from an adult in good health.

The J gene is TRBJ1-1, the V gene TRBV29-1, with TRBD1 matching 9 bases. Germline V gives CDR1 SQVTM, CDR2 ANQGSEA. V gave up 6 bases and J gave up 7 bases; unmatched junction bases: 12. CDR3 length: 14 amino acids. The CDR3 region is CSVQVGTGRGEAFF. In DNA form, the CDR3 reads TGCAGCGTCCAAGTTGGGACAGGGCGCGGTGAAGCTTTCTTT.

Concerning this clone: An end of the junction does not agree with germline; a read error may underlie this. The chain carries TRBV5-4 and TRBJ2-7, with 7 bases identical to TRBD2. Per the germline V gene, CDR1 is SGHNT and CDR2 is YYREEE (reference sequence). CDR3 size: 13 residues. Written as DNA, the CDR3 is TGTGCCAGCAGCGGCGGCCTTGGGGGGGAGGGATCCTTC. Translation gives CASSGGLGGEGSF.

The chain carries TRBV7-9 and TRBJ1-6; weak D call: TRBD1 (5 bases). The CDR3 length is 15 residues. Germline CDR1 and CDR2: SEHNR and FQNEAQ (reference sequence). Trimming shortened V by 4 bases and J by 8 bases, and 15 bases separated the two germline ends. The CDR3 region has the DNA TGTGCCAGCAGCTGGGGGTTCTCGGGGTATTCACCCCTCCACTTT. Translated: CASSWGFSGYSPLHF.

In this sample, this clone turned up once. The chain joins TRBV2 to TRBJ2-3; D unclear. Germline lookup yields CDR1 SNHLY and CDR2 FYNNEI. V lost 3 bases, J lost 1 base, and 11 bases lay in between. The length of the CDR3 is 15 residues. The CDR3, as DNA: TGTGCCAGCAGTGAGCTCCTCTCGGGCACAGATACGCAGTATTTT. Protein: CASSELLSGTDTQYF. Drawing the rest from reference TRBV2 and TRBJ2-3, the complete variable domain is EPEVTQTPSHQVTQMGQEVILRCVPISNHLYFYWYRQILGQKVEFLVSFYNNEISEKSEIFDDQFSVERPDGSNFTLKIRSTKLEDSAMYFCASSELLSGTDTQYFGPGTRLTVL.

The chain uses TRBV28 and TRBJ1-2; tentative D call: TRBD1 (5 bases). The V gene's germline CDR1 is MDHEN and CDR2 SYDVKM. CDR3 length: 14 residues. V lost 5 bases to trimming and J lost 9 bases, with 19 bases between them. The CDR3 here is CASSTTATTMSYTF. For the CDR3, the DNA is TGTGCCAGCAGTACGACAGCCACTACTATGAGCTACACCTTC.

The chain carries TRBV15 and TRBJ1-1; 7 bases agree with TRBD1. The CDR3 is 15 residues long. V trimming: 1 base; J trimming: 2 bases; junction bases outside the gene matches: 4. Per the germline V gene, CDR1 is LNHNV and CDR2 is YYDKDF (reference sequence). The CDR3 is CATSRGGTANTEAFF. CDR3 nucleotides: TGTGCCACCAGCAGAGGGGGGACAGCCAACACTGAAGCTTTCTTT. The full variable domain, with the rest looked up from reference TRBV15 and TRBJ1-1, is DAMVIQNPRYQVTQFGKPVTLSCSQTLNHNVMYWYQQKSSQAPKLLFHYYDKDFNNEADTPDNFQSRRPNTSFCFLDIRSPGLGDTAMYLCATSRGGTANTEAFFGQGTRLTVV.

This clone has a single count. The chain uses TRBV2 and TRBJ2-2; no reliable D call. Per germline, CDR1 SNHLY and CDR2 FYNNEI. This CDR3 has 13 residues. The V and J ends lost 6 bases and 6 bases respectively, with 11 bases between them. CDR3 sequence reads: CASRRGTSGELFF. The CDR3 bases are TGTGCCAGCAGACGAGGCACATCCGGGGAGCTGTTTTTT.

The J gene is TRBJ1-2, the V gene TRBV19; D call uncertain. The V end lost 3 bases, the J end lost 3 bases, and 8 bases lay between the germline ends. The CDR3 extends over 13 amino acids. Germline V CDR1 and CDR2: LNHDA, SQIVND (reference sequence). Here the CDR3 DNA reads TGTGCCAGTAGTATGGACGGCTACTATGGCTACACCTTC. Protein product: CASSMDGYYGYTF.

V is TRBV13 and J is TRBJ1-2; the D is unclear. Per the germline V gene, CDR1 is PRHDT and CDR2 is FYEKMQ (reference sequence). Trimming pared 0 bases from V and 0 bases from J, leaving 8 bases between. This CDR3 has 15 residues. The CDR3 coding sequence is TGTGCCAGCAGCTTAGGTTCCAGCACTAACTATGGCTACACCTTC. Translated: CASSLGSSTNYGYTF.

This clone was recorded a few times. V is TRBV19 and J is TRBJ2-7; possibly TRBD2 for D (5 bases). V was clipped by 3 bases and J by 1 base, with 10 bases between them. Germline V gene data show CDR1 as LNHDA and CDR2 as SQIVND (reference sequence). The length of the CDR3 is 14 residues. In DNA, the CDR3 is TGTGCCAGTAGTATGAGGGCAGAGTCCTACGAGCAGTACTTC. Protein: CASSMRAESYEQYF.

The V and J genes are TRBV9 and TRBJ1-4, with 10 bases that match TRBD1. In germline, CDR1 is SGDLS, CDR2 YYNGEE. V gave up 2 bases and J gave up 3 bases; unmatched junction bases: 1. The CDR3 consists of 15 residues. In nucleotides, the CDR3 is TGTGCCAGCAGCGTTGGGACAGGGGCTAATGAAAAACTGTTTTTT. Residues: CASSVGTGANEKLFF.

The chain is built from TRBV19 and TRBJ2-7; TRBD2 matches 8 bases. Germline CDR1 is LNHDA and CDR2 is SQIVND (reference sequence). J was trimmed by 0 bases and V by 8 bases; bases with no gene match: 6. The CDR3 contains 14 residues. The DNA for the CDR3 is TGTGCCAGTGGGGCGGGGGGTTCCTCCTACGAGCAGTACTTC. Translated: CASGAGGSSYEQYF.

The chain carries TRBV4-2 and TRBJ2-3; the D is unclear. V lost 7 bases to trimming and J lost 5 bases, with 22 bases between them. Looked up from germline, CDR1 is LGHNA and CDR2 is YNFKEQ. CDR3 length equals 16 residues. DNA of the CDR3: TGTGCCAGCAATAAGTTCATGCAGGCCAAGGGAGATACGCAGTATTTT. It is translated as CASNKFMQAKGDTQYF.

V gene TRBV6-5 combines with J gene TRBJ2-7, with D hard to call. With 3 bases removed from V and 6 bases from J, the gap between germline ends came to 9 bases. The germline V gene has CDR1 MNHEY and CDR2 SVGAGI. The CDR3 is 12 amino acids. This CDR3 is CASSYRDGEQYF. The CDR3 nucleotides read TGTGCCAGCAGTTATAGGGATGGCGAGCAGTACTTC.

The gene calls are TRBV18 and TRBJ1-1, with a weak D call TRBD1 (6 bases). Trimming took 1 base from V and 5 from J, leaving 11 bases between them. This CDR3 has 14 residues. Germline V gene sequence: CDR1 KGHSH, CDR2 LQKENI. The CDR3 region has the DNA TGTGCCAGCTCACCACAGGGGGGCATTACTGAAGCTTTCTTT. Translation: CASSPQGGITEAFF.

The count of this clone is one. The gene calls are TRBV28 and TRBJ2-5; unclear D gene. Germline CDR1 is MDHEN and CDR2 is SYDVKM. V dropped 7 bases and J dropped 1 base, with 16 bases sitting between them. The CDR3 sequence is 15 residues long. This CDR3 reads CASMLGLGLQETQYF. The CDR3 DNA follows: TGTGCCAGCATGTTGGGGTTGGGCCTCCAAGAGACCCAGTACTTC. The variable domain in full, with the rest retrieved from reference TRBV28 and TRBJ2-5, is DVKVTQSSRYLVKRTGEKVFLECVQDMDHENMFWYRQDPGLGLRLIYFSYDVKMKEKGDIPEGYSVSREKKERFSLILESASTNQTSMYLCASMLGLGLQETQYFGPGTRLLVL.